What follows is one T cell receptor beta chain and its context. As yet, its antigen is unknown. CDR1 and CDR2 (germline): MDHEN, SYDVKM. This CDR3 comprises 18 residues. Losses at the gene ends were 3 bases for V and 4 bases for J; bases not matched to a gene: 15. This specimen comes from a study of T cells in localized non-small cell lung cancer. Study-level results: A median approximately 57 of the top 100 tumor clones appeared in adjacent lung. The study linked higher blood T cell density to longer overall survival. Uninvolved adjacent lung had the highest recorded T cell clonality, with tumor below it.

Some clones are missing from TCRdb's copy, which holds only in-frame ones; the method was immunoSEQ multiplex PCR. Of around 41,000 clones listed, approximately 83% are singletons. V and J are TRBV28 and TRBJ1-2, with 9 bases matching TRBD1. Sequencing was performed on peripheral blood, taken before any cancer treatment. The origin of this receptor is a man aged 35-69 years with stage I lung adenocarcinoma. CDR3 sequence (DNA): TGTGCCAGCAGTTTTTCAACGACAGGGGGAGGAACACTCTATGGCTACACCTTC. Protein sequence: CASSFSTTGGGTLYGYTF.